This TCR beta chain was sequenced during a study of T-cell memory formation after mild COVID-19. General study results and limits: SARS-CoV-2 specificity of second-wave clones peaking day 37 was unconfirmed. From day 15 to 85, contracting clones were balanced between CD4 and CD8, whereas later expanders leaned toward CD4+. Clones which contracted sat mainly in CM and EM if CD4+, and in EMRA if CD8+.

Constant-segment primers served in 5'RACE that generated TCR alpha and TCR beta cDNA libraries bearing sample barcodes and UMIs. TCRdb itself ran the 5' RACE reads through MiXCR, one entry per CDR3 protein. In the table there are 180,000 or so distinct CDR3 sequences, 9.5% to 13% of which are singletons. This clonotype has only a few counts. The antigen is undetermined. CDR3 length equals 13 residues. Deletions cut 2 bases from V and 10 bases from J, with 14 bases between. The germline V gene encodes CDR1 LGHDT and CDR2 YNNKEL (reference sequence). The specimen sequenced was PBMCs or a T cell subset sorted from them (not recorded which). The source is a man younger than 30 who had mild COVID-19 (a few samples of this study predate the infection). Cell type and time point are not known. V usage is TRBV3-1 and J usage is TRBJ1-1; D is possibly TRBD1 (5 bases). The CDR3 loop is CASSQFSLGRAFF. CDR3 nucleotide sequence: TGTGCCAGCAGCCAATTTTCTTTGGGGCGAGCTTTCTTT.